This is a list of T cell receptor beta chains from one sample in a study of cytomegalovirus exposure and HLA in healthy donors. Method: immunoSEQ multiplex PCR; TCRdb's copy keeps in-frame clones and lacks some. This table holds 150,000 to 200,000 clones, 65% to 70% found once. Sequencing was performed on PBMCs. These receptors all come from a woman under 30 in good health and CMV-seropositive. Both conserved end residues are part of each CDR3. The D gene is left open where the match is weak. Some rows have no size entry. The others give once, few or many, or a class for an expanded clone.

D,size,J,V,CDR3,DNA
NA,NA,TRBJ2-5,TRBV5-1,CASRAMETQETQYF,TGCGCCAGCAGAGCGATGGAGACCCAAGAGACCCAGTACTTC
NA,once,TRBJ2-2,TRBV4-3,CASSQDSLRLMNTGELFF,TGCGCCAGCAGCCAAGATTCGTTGAGGCTAATGAACACCGGGGAGCTGTTTTTT
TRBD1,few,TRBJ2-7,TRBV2,CASRQGFIWYEQYF,TGTGCCAGCAGACAGGGGTTTATTTGGTACGAGCAGTACTTC
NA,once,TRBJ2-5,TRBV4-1,CASSQGPSGETQYF,TGCGCCAGCAGCCAAGGGCCCAGCGGGGAGACCCAGTACTTC
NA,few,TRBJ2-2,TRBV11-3,CASSLKFTGELFF,TGTGCCAGCAGCCTAAAATTCACCGGGGAGCTGTTTTTT
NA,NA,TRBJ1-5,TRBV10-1,CASRYTSFNQPQHF,TGCGCCAGCAGATACACAAGTTTCAATCAGCCCCAGCATTTT
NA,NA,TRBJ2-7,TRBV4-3,CASSQEQGTYEQYF,TGCGCCAGCAGCCAAGAGCAGGGTACCTACGAGCAGTACTTC
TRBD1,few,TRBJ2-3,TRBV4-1,CASSLGQGTDTQYF,TGCGCCAGCAGCCTCGGACAGGGCACAGATACGCAGTATTTT
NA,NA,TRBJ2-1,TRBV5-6,CASNLANEQFF,TGTGCCAGCAATCTAGCTAATGAGCAGTTCTTC
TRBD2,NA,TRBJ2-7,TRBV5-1,CASRASGRARHEQYF,TGCGCCAGCAGGGCAAGCGGGAGGGCCAGACACGAGCAGTACTTC